These 5 T cell receptor beta chains share one sample of origin, sequenced in a study of neoadjuvant nivolumab and ipilimumab in lung cancer. Clones were sequenced by immunoSEQ multiplex PCR, and TCRdb holds only the in-frame ones, with some missing. The data show about 1,500 clones, with more than 70% seen just once and 3.5% to 4% held by the top ten. The material sequenced was adjacent normal lung tissue, taken after neoadjuvant nivolumab, alone or with ipilimumab, at or shortly before surgery. Receptor source: an adult with non-small cell lung cancer.

The chain employs TRBV11-2 and TRBJ1-2; D ambiguous. The CDR3 contains 15 residues. Germline V gene sequence: CDR1 SGHAT, CDR2 FQNNGV. Trimming removed 5 bases at V and 0 bases at J, with 13 bases between. The CDR3 DNA is TGTGCCAGCAGCCCGCAGGAGCGCCCTAACTATGGCTACACCTTC. This codes for CASSPQERPNYGYTF.

The rearrangement uses TRBV4-1 and TRBJ1-6; D uncertain. V lost 0 bases and J lost 0, with 3 bases in between. CDR3 size: 15 residues. Germline V gene data show CDR1 as MGHRA and CDR2 as YSYEKL. The CDR3 DNA reads TGCGCCAGCAGCCAAGATTCCTCCTATAATTCACCCCTCCACTTT. The encoded protein is CASSQDSSYNSPLHF.

This clone was detected a few times. This chain connects TRBV4-1 to TRBJ2-2, with D perhaps matching TRBD2 (6 bases). CDR1 and CDR2 from the germline V gene are MGHRA and YSYEKL. The V gene lost 7 bases and the J gene lost 3 bases, with 12 bases spanning the gap. The CDR3 runs to 14 residues. The CDR3 here is CASTAGWDTGELFF. DNA for the CDR3: TGCGCCAGCACCGCGGGATGGGACACCGGGGAGCTGTTTTTT.

The J gene is TRBJ1-1, the V gene TRBV6-5; D remains ambiguous. Germline V gives CDR1 MNHEY, CDR2 SVGAGI. V was shortened by 4 bases and J by 2 bases, with 11 bases between the two germline ends. The CDR3 runs 14 residues. The CDR3 DNA is TGTGCCAGCAGTTCCGGCCTGGGAAACACTGAAGCTTTCTTT. It encodes CASSSGLGNTEAFF.

This clone was seen just once. The rearrangement links TRBV5-6 to TRBJ1-5; D gene unclear. Trimming cost V 1 base and J 0 bases, with 5 bases left between them. This CDR3 region has 14 residues. Germline CDR1 reads SGHDT; CDR2 reads YYEEEE. The CDR3 region is CASSLSYSNQPQHF. CDR3 coding DNA: TGTGCCAGCAGCTTGAGCTATAGCAATCAGCCCCAGCATTTT.